Listed below are T cell receptor beta chains from one sample, sequenced in a study of tumor and adjacent non-tumor tissue in lung cancer. TCRdb recomputed calls from the multiplex PCR reads with MiXCR, one row per CDR3 protein. Among 60,000 to 65,000 distinct CDR3 sequences listed, around 64% were seen once. Sequencing input: distant non-tumor lung tissue. Every receptor here comes from a man aged 70 or older with non-small cell lung cancer. Each CDR3 is given with its conserved first and last residue. The order of the fields is J gene, clone size, V gene, D gene, CDR3 protein, CDR3 DNA. The D gene is left open where the match is weak. Some rows mark clone size as missing; the rest say once, few, many or name a class of expanded clone.

>TRBJ2-3|many|TRBV6-1|.
CASSERVPGTDTQYF
TGTGCCAGCAGTGAGAGGGTACCTGGGACAGATACGCAGTATTTT
>TRBJ1-2|.|TRBV5-8|.
CASSLEDYGYTF
TGTGCCAGTAGCTTAGAGGACTATGGCTACACCTTC
>TRBJ2-1|.|TRBV7-9|TRBD2
CASSGPGLAGSEEFF
TGTGCCAGCAGCGGGCCGGGACTAGCGGGGAGCGAGGAGTTCTTC
>TRBJ2-5|.|TRBV20-1|TRBD2
CGGTSGTQETQYF
TGCGGCGGGACTAGCGGAACACAAGAGACCCAGTACTTC
>TRBJ2-1|.|TRBV4-2|TRBD2
CASSQGASGGYNEQFF
TGTGCCAGCAGCCAAGGGGCTAGCGGGGGTTACAATGAGCAGTTCTTC
>TRBJ2-7|.|TRBV14|.
CVISQEKGRYYEQYF
TGTGTCATCAGCCAAGAAAAGGGGCGCTACTACGAGCAGTACTTC
>TRBJ1-2|.|TRBV19|TRBD1
CASSMGTGVVHGYTF
TGTGCCAGTAGTATGGGGACAGGGGTTGTCCATGGCTACACCTTC
>TRBJ2-5|.|TRBV5-1|.
CASSGSVGFQETQYF
TGCGCCAGCAGCGGCTCAGTGGGCTTCCAAGAGACCCAGTACTTC
>TRBJ1-1|many|TRBV7-8|.
CASSLDGAGTEAFF
TGTGCCAGCAGCTTAGATGGGGCGGGCACTGAAGCTTTCTTT
>TRBJ1-6|.|TRBV28|.
CASILYWGSPLHF
TGTGCCAGCATCCTCTATTGGGGTTCACCCCTCCACTTT
>TRBJ2-1|.|TRBV11-3|TRBD1
CASSLGADRSTDEQFF
TGTGCCAGCAGCTTAGGAGCGGACAGGAGCACGGATGAGCAGTTCTTC
>TRBJ2-1|.|TRBV12-3/TRBV12-4|TRBD2
CASSFVRGGLVEQFF
TGTGCCAGCAGTTTTGTGCGGGGGGGCCTCGTGGAGCAGTTCTTC
>TRBJ1-4|.|TRBV11-2|.
CASSLDRPVTNEKLFF
TGTGCCAGCAGCTTGGATCGGCCGGTAACTAACGAAAAACTGTTTTTT
>TRBJ2-7|many|TRBV6-1|.
CASSLRGLAYEQYF
TGTGCCAGCAGTCTCCGGGGTCTCGCCTACGAGCAGTACTTC
>TRBJ2-1|few|TRBV19|TRBD2
CASSMAGGRNEQFF
TGTGCCAGTAGTATGGCGGGGGGCCGGAATGAGCAGTTCTTC
>TRBJ2-7|.|TRBV7-9|.
CASSSTRTSSSHEQYF
TGTGCCAGCAGCTCGACCCGGACTTCTAGCTCCCACGAGCAGTACTTC
>TRBJ2-7|.|TRBV5-1|.
CASSLVSTLKQYF
TGCGCCAGTAGCTTGGTATCGACTCTCAAGCAGTACTTC
>TRBJ1-6|.|TRBV25-1|.
CASSTQASGYSPLHF
TGTGCCAGCAGTACCCAGGCGTCGGGGTATTCACCCCTCCACTTT
>TRBJ1-5|.|TRBV11-2|.
CASSWRWGRQPQHF
TGCGCCAGCAGCTGGAGGTGGGGCCGTCAGCCCCAGCATTTT
>TRBJ2-4|many|TRBV5-1|.
CASSHPGAKNIQYF
TGCGCCAGCAGCCACCCGGGTGCCAAAAACATTCAGTACTTC
>TRBJ2-7|.|TRBV7-2|.
CASSLVRQSYEQYF
TGTGCCAGCAGCTTAGTTCGGCAAAGCTACGAGCAGTACTTC
>TRBJ1-2|.|TRBV6-1|.
CAIREGSGHTF
TGTGCCATTCGCGAGGGTAGTGGTCACACCTTC
>TRBJ2-5|few|TRBV12-3/TRBV12-4|.
CASRLDRLETQYF
TGTGCCAGCAGACTTGATCGGTTAGAGACCCAGTACTTC
>TRBJ2-7|many|TRBV29-1|.
CSVDTGGGMYEQYF
TGCAGCGTGGACACAGGGGGGGGAATGTACGAGCAGTACTTC
>TRBJ2-7|few|TRBV28|.
CASSPTRQRGYEQYF
TGTGCCAGCAGCCCGACGAGGCAAAGAGGTTACGAGCAGTACTTC
>TRBJ2-4|many|TRBV29-1|.
CSVEDLAWGVAKNIQYF
TGCAGCGTTGAAGATCTCGCATGGGGTGTAGCCAAAAACATTCAGTACTTC
>TRBJ2-3|.|TRBV29-1|TRBD1
CSVAEHRGGTDMLYF
TGCAGCGTCGCCGAGCACAGGGGCGGTACAGATATGCTGTATTTT
>TRBJ2-7|many|TRBV5-4|TRBD2
CASSNPSGLYSYEQYF
TGTGCCAGCAGCAACCCTAGCGGCCTTTACTCCTACGAGCAGTACTTC
>TRBJ1-2|.|TRBV24-1|.
CATNGVVELDGYTF
TGTGCCACCAATGGGGTAGTGGAATTGGATGGCTACACCTTC
>TRBJ2-7|.|TRBV6-5|.
CASRQRDNYEQYF
TGTGCCAGCAGACAACGGGACAACTACGAACAGTACTTC
>TRBJ2-3|medium-sized|TRBV10-2|.
CASSGGTDTQYF
TGCGCCAGCAGTGGAGGCACAGATACGCAGTATTTT
>TRBJ2-7|.|TRBV4-1|.
CARSHYGHGDEQQYF
TGCGCCAGAAGCCATTATGGACACGGGGATGAGCAGCAGTACTTC
>TRBJ2-1|many|TRBV12-3/TRBV12-4|.
CASRLRQGLYNEQFF
TGTGCCAGCAGACTCCGACAGGGACTGTACAATGAGCAGTTCTTC
>TRBJ2-7|many|TRBV6-5|.
CASSRGQYYEQYF
TGTGCCAGCAGTCGAGGACAGTACTACGAGCAGTACTTC
>TRBJ2-3|many|TRBV12-3/TRBV12-4|TRBD2
CASTSLRGVLSTDTQYF
TGTGCCAGCACTTCATTACGGGGGGTTCTAAGCACAGATACGCAGTATTTT
>TRBJ2-7|.|TRBV29-1|.
CSVYGGPSYDQYF
TGCAGTGTGTACGGGGGCCCTTCCTACGATCAGTACTTC
>TRBJ2-2|.|TRBV4-2|TRBD2
CASIQGTLAGLNTGEQFF
TGTGCCAGCATCCAAGGGACATTAGCGGGACTGAACACCGGGGAGCAGTTTTTT
>TRBJ2-7|.|TRBV11-2|.
CASNLASGSGGEQYF
TGTGCCAGCAACTTAGCCTCTGGATCTGGGGGCGAGCAATACTTC
>TRBJ1-1|.|TRBV14|.
CASSQGTGQSTEAFF
TGTGCCAGCAGCCAAGGAACGGGACAAAGCACTGAAGCTTTCTTT
>TRBJ2-3|.|TRBV10-3|TRBD2
CTISDTSGRGPDMQYF
TGTACCATCAGTGACACTAGCGGGAGAGGGCCAGATATGCAGTATTTT